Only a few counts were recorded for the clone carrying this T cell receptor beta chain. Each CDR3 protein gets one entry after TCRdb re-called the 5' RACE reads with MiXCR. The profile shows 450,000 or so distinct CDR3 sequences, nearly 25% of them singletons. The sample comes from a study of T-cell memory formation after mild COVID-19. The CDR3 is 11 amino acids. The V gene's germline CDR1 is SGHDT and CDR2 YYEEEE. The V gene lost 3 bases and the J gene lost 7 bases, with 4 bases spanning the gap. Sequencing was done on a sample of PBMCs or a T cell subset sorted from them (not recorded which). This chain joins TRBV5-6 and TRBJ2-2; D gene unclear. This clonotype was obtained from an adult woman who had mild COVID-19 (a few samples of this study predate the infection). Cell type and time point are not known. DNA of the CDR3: TGTGCCAGCAGCTGGAACGGGGAGCTGTTTTTT. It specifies CASSWNGELFF.